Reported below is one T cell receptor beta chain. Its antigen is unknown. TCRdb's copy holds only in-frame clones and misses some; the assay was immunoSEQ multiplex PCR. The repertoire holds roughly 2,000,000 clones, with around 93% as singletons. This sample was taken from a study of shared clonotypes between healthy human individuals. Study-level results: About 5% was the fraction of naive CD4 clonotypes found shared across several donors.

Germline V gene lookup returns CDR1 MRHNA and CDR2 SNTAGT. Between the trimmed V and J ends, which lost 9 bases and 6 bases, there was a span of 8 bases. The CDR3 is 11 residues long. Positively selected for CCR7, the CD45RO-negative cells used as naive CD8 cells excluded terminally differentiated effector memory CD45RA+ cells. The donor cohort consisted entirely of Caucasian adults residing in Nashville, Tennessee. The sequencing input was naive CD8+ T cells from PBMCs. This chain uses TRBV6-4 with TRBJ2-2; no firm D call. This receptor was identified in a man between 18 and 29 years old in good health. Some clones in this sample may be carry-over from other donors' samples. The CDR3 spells CASRGPGELFF. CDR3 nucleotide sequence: TGTGCCAGTCGTGGGCCCGGGGAGCTGTTTTTT.